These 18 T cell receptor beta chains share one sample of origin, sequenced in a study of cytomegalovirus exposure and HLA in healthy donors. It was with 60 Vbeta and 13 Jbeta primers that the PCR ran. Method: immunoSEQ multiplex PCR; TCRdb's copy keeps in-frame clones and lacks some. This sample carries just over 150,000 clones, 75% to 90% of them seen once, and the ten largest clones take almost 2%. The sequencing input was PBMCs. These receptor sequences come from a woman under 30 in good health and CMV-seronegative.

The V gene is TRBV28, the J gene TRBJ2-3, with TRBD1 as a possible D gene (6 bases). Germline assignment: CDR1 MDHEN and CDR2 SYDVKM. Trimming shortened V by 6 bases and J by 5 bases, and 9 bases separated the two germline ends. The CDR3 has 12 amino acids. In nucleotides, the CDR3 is TGTGCCAGCAGCACACAGGGAGATACGCAGTATTTT. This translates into CASSTQGDTQYF.

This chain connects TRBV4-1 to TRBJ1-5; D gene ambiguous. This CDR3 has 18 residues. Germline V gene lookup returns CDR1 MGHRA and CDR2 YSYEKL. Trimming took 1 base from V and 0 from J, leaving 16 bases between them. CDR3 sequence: CASSQVLGSPYSNQPQHF. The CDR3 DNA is TGCGCCAGCAGCCAAGTCCTGGGGAGCCCTTATAGCAATCAGCCCCAGCATTTT.

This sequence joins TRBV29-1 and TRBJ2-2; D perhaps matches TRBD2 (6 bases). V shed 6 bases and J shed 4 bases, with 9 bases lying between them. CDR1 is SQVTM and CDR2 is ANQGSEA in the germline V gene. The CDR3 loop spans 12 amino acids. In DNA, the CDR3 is TGCAGCGTGGGGCGGGGCACCGGGGAGCTGTTTTTT. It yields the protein CSVGRGTGELFF.

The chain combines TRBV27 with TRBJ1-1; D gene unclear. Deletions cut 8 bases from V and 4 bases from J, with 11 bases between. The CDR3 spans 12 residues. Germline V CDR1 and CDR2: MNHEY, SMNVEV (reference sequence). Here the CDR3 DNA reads TGTGCCAGCGGCTGGTTTCGCACTGAAGCTTTCTTT. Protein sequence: CASGWFRTEAFF.

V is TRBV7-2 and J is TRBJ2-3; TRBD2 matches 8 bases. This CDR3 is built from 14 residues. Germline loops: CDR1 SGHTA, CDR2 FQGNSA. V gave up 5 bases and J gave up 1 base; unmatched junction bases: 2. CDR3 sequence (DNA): TGTGCCAGCAGCCTTAGCGGGGGCACAGATACGCAGTATTTT. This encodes CASSLSGGTDTQYF.

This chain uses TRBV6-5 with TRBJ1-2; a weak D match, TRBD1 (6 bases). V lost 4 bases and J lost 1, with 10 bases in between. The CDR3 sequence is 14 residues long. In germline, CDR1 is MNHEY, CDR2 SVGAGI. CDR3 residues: CASSLTGLNYGYTF. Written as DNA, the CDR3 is TGTGCCAGCAGTTTGACAGGCCTTAACTATGGCTACACCTTC.

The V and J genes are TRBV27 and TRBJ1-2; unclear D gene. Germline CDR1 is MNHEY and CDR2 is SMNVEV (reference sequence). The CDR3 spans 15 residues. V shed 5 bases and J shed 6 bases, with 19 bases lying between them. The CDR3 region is CASSPSGSGWDGYTF. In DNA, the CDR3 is TGTGCCAGCAGTCCCTCGGGATCCGGGTGGGATGGCTACACCTTC.

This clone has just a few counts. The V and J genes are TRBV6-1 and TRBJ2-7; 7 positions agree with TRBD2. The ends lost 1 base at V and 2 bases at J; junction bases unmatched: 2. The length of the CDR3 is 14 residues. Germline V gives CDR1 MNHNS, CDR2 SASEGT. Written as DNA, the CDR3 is TGTGCCAGCAGTGAAGGCGGGAGCACCTACGAGCAGTACTTC. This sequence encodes CASSEGGSTYEQYF.

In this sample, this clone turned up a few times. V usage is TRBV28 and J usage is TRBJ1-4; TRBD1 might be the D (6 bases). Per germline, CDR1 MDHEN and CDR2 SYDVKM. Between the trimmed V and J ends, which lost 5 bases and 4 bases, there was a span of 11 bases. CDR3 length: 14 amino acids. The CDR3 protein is CASSGIQGNEKLFF. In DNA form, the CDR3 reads TGTGCCAGCAGTGGGATACAGGGTAATGAAAAACTGTTTTTT.

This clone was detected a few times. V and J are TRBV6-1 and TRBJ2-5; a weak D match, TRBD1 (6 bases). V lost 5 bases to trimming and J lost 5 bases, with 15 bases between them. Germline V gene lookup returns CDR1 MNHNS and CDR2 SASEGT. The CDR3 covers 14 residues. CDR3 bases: TGTGCCAGCAGTCTACGGACGAGGGGGGAGACCCAGTACTTC. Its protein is CASSLRTRGETQYF.

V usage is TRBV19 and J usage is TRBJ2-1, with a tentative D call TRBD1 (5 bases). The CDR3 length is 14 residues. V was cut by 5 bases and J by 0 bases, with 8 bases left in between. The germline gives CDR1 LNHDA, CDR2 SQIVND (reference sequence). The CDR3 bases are TGTGCCAGTAGTTCGGACAACTCCTACAATGAGCAGTTCTTC. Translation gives CASSSDNSYNEQFF. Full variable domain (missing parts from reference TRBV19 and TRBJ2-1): DGGITQSPKYLFRKEGQNVTLSCEQNLNHDAMYWYRQDPGQGLRLIYYSQIVNDFQKGDIAEGYSVSREKKESFPLTVTSAQKNPTAFYLCASSSDNSYNEQFFGPGTRLTVL.

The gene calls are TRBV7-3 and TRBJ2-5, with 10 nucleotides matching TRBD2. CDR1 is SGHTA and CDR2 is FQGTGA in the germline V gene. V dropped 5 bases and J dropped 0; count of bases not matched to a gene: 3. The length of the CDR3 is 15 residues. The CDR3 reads CASSRTSGNQETQYF. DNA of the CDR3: TGTGCCAGCAGCCGGACTAGCGGAAACCAAGAGACCCAGTACTTC.

The CDR3 protein is CASSFQGSSWEQYF. The CDR3 DNA follows: TGTGCCAGCAGTTTCCAGGGGTCTTCATGGGAGCAGTACTTC. This chain joins TRBV27 and TRBJ2-7; D may be TRBD1 (6 bases). The CDR3 is 14 residues long. The V gene lost 3 bases and the J gene lost 7 bases, with 16 bases spanning the gap. Germline CDR1 reads MNHEY; CDR2 reads SMNVEV (reference sequence).

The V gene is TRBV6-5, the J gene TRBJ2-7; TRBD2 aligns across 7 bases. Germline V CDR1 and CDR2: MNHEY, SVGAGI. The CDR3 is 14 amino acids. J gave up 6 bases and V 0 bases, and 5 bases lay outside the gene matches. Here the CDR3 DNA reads TGTGCCAGCAGTTACTCTGACGGGAGGCTCGAGCAGTACTTC. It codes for CASSYSDGRLEQYF.

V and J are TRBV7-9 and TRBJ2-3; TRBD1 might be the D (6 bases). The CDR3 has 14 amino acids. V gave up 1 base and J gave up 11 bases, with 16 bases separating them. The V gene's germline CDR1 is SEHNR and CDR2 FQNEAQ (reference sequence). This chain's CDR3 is CASSLGQVVNEQYF. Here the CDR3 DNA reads TGTGCCAGCAGCTTAGGACAGGTGGTTAATGAGCAGTATTTT.

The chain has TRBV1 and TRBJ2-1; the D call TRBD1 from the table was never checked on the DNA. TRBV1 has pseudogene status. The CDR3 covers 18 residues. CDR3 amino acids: CTSSPRGRTSSSYNEQFF. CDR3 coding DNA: TGCACCAGCAGCCCCAGGGGGCGGACGTCTAGCTCCTACAATGAGCAGTTCTTC.

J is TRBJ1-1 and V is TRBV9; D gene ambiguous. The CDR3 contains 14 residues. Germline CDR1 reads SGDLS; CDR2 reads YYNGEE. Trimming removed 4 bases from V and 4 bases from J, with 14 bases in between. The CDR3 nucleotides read TGTGCCAGCAGCTCCGGGGTTTTGGGCACTGAAGCTTTCTTT. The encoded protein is CASSSGVLGTEAFF.

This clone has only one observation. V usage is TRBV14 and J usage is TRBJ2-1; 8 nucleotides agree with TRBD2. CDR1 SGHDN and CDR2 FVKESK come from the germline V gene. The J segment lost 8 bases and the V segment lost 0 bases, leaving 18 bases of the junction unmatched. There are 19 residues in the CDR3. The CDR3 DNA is TGTGCCAGCAGCCAAGATTTCGGACTTGGTAGCGGGAAGGCCGATGAGCAGTTCTTC. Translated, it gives CASSQDFGLGSGKADEQFF.